This is a list of T cell receptor beta chains from one sample in a study of T-cell reconstitution after alpha-beta-depleted transplantation in children. One entry per CDR3 protein results from TCRdb running MiXCR on the PCR reads. The sample includes hundreds of thousands of distinct CDR3 sequences, roughly 33% of them seen just once. The sample in question was PBMCs from the stem cell graft donor, obtained from the stem cell graft. These receptors all come from a human donor who donated a stem cell graft to a child with aplastic anemia. CDR3s include the opening cysteine and the closing phenylalanine or tryptophan. Fields, in order: D gene, CDR3 length, clone size, J gene, V gene, CDR3 protein, CDR3 DNA. The D gene is left open where the match is weak. Clone size appears in some rows only: once, few, many, or a class for an expanded clone.

D: NA; length: 14; size: NA; J: TRBJ2-3; V: TRBV6-1; CDR3: CASTQRIPTDTQYF; DNA: TGTGCCAGCACTCAGCGGATCCCCACAGATACGCAGTATTTT
D: NA; length: 15; size: NA; J: TRBJ1-1; V: TRBV4-3; CDR3: CASSQPGPGGTEAFF; DNA: TGCGCCAGCAGCCAACCGGGCCCGGGAGGCACTGAAGCTTTCTTT
D: NA; length: 15; size: few; J: TRBJ1-2; V: TRBV6-2/TRBV6-3; CDR3: CASSYLRTANYGYTF; DNA: TGTGCCAGCAGTTACCTTCGGACAGCTAACTATGGCTACACCTTC
D: NA; length: 17; size: NA; J: TRBJ2-5; V: TRBV4-3; CDR3: CASSQDLLATGGETQYF; DNA: TGCGCCAGCAGCCAAGATCTATTAGCTACTGGGGGAGAGACCCAGTACTTC
D: TRBD1; length: 15; size: NA; J: TRBJ1-1; V: TRBV7-8; CDR3: CASSFSTGAQTEAFF; DNA: TGTGCCAGCAGCTTCTCCACAGGGGCGCAAACTGAAGCTTTCTTT
D: TRBD2; length: 14; size: NA; J: TRBJ2-7; V: TRBV29-1; CDR3: CSVKLAGGLYEQYF; DNA: TGCAGCGTTAAGCTAGCGGGAGGCCTCTACGAGCAGTACTTC
D: NA; length: 16; size: NA; J: TRBJ2-3; V: TRBV5-1; CDR3: CASRPLDYSLPDTQYF; DNA: TGCGCCAGCAGACCACTGGACTATTCCCTCCCAGATACGCAGTATTTT
D: NA; length: 14; size: NA; J: TRBJ2-2; V: TRBV7-2; CDR3: CASSLQGLRGELFF; DNA: TGTGCCAGCAGCTTACAGGGTTTGCGCGGGGAGCTGTTTTTT
D: TRBD1; length: 15; size: NA; J: TRBJ2-3; V: TRBV28; CDR3: CASRDTGVSTDTQYF; DNA: TGTGCCAGCAGAGATACAGGGGTTAGCACAGATACGCAGTATTTT
D: TRBD1; length: 13; size: NA; J: TRBJ2-5; V: TRBV10-3; CDR3: CAIKGQGQETQYF; DNA: TGTGCCATCAAGGGACAGGGCCAAGAGACCCAGTACTTC
D: TRBD2; length: 15; size: NA; J: TRBJ2-7; V: TRBV2; CDR3: CASSPGGASGYEQYF; DNA: TGTGCCAGCAGCCCCGGCGGGGCTAGCGGCTACGAGCAGTACTTC
D: NA; length: 15; size: few; J: TRBJ2-1; V: TRBV5-6; CDR3: CASTPDLGTYNEQFF; DNA: TGTGCCAGCACCCCCGACCTAGGGACCTACAATGAGCAGTTCTTC
D: TRBD2; length: 19; size: few; J: TRBJ2-3; V: TRBV6-2/TRBV6-3; CDR3: CASSYTNLGLAGPSGTQYF; DNA: TGTGCCAGCAGTTACACCAACCTCGGACTAGCGGGGCCTTCTGGTACGCAGTATTTT
D: NA; length: 15; size: NA; J: TRBJ2-5; V: TRBV6-2/TRBV6-3; CDR3: CASSYGDSQQETQYF; DNA: TGTGCCAGCAGTTACGGGGATAGCCAGCAAGAGACCCAGTACTTC
D: NA; length: 12; size: NA; J: TRBJ2-5; V: TRBV29-1; CDR3: CSVDRGPETQYF; DNA: TGCAGCGTTGATCGGGGGCCGGAGACCCAGTACTTC
D: TRBD1; length: 16; size: NA; J: TRBJ2-3; V: TRBV5-1; CDR3: CASSLAKGAGSDTQYF; DNA: TGCGCCAGCAGCTTGGCCAAGGGGGCTGGGTCAGATACGCAGTATTTT
D: NA; length: 17; size: few; J: TRBJ2-3; V: TRBV20-1; CDR3: CSASLQGSGLRTDTQYF; DNA: TGCAGTGCTAGTCTGCAGGGCTCTGGATTGAGGACAGATACGCAGTATTTT
D: NA; length: 14; size: few; J: TRBJ2-7; V: TRBV20-1; CDR3: CSARTGQAPYEQYF; DNA: TGCAGTGCTAGAACGGGGCAAGCCCCCTACGAGCAGTACTTC
D: NA; length: 13; size: few; J: TRBJ1-2; V: TRBV6-1; CDR3: CASSETDYYGYTF; DNA: TGTGCCAGCAGTGAGACCGATTACTATGGCTACACCTTC
D: TRBD2; length: 17; size: once; J: TRBJ2-3; V: TRBV4-3; CDR3: CASSQDATSGGTDTQYF; DNA: TGCGCCAGCAGCCAAGATGCGACTAGCGGTGGCACAGATACGCAGTATTTT
D: NA; length: 15; size: few; J: TRBJ2-5; V: TRBV20-1; CDR3: CSARASPGLQETQYF; DNA: TGCAGTGCTAGGGCTAGCCCCGGGCTCCAAGAGACCCAGTACTTC
D: TRBD2; length: 12; size: NA; J: TRBJ2-3; V: TRBV12-3/TRBV12-4; CDR3: CASSLGTSGFLF; DNA: TGTGCCAGCAGTTTAGGAACTAGCGGGTTCCTTTTT
D: NA; length: 14; size: few; J: TRBJ1-1; V: TRBV6-1; CDR3: CASTALRGITEAFF; DNA: TGTGCCAGCACCGCACTCAGGGGTATCACTGAAGCTTTCTTT
D: TRBD2; length: 16; size: NA; J: TRBJ2-1; V: TRBV20-1; CDR3: CSARAPLAGGPHEQFF; DNA: TGCAGTGCTAGAGCCCCACTAGCGGGAGGGCCCCATGAGCAGTTCTTC
D: NA; length: 14; size: few; J: TRBJ2-3; V: TRBV7-9; CDR3: CASSSDRQTDTQYF; DNA: TGTGCCAGCAGCTCGGACAGACAGACAGATACGCAGTATTTT